This T cell receptor (beta chain) was observed in a study of shared clonotypes between healthy human individuals. The DNA input per sorted-subset replicate PCR was about 180 ng, corresponding to around 28,000 T cell genomes. The assay was immunoSEQ multiplex PCR, and TCRdb's table has in-frame clones only and misses some. Counted here are about 2 million clones, approximately 94% occurring once; the ten biggest clones make up less than 1.5%. A remark on this clone: Its antigen is as yet unknown.

Naive CD8 populations comprised CD45RO-negative cells positively selected for CCR7, excluding terminally differentiated effector memory CD45RA+ cells. The healthy adult donors were HIV-negative and reported no recent acute infections or vaccinations. Germline CDR1 SGHAT, CDR2 FQNNGV. The CDR3 spans 12 residues. Trimming pared 2 bases from V and 6 bases from J, leaving 5 bases between. Study-level points and caveats: Rarefaction gave evidence that sorted-subset sequencing remained incomplete despite large depth. A handful of donors showed sharing of around 5% of naive CD4 clonotypes.

Sequenced input: naive CD8+ T cells sorted from blood. This chain uses TRBV11-2 with TRBJ2-1; no clear D gene. This TCR was recovered from a man younger than 35 in good health. The CDR3 reads CASSLNFNEQFF. The CDR3 bases are TGTGCCAGCAGCTTAAACTTCAATGAGCAGTTCTTC.